This TCR beta chain was observed in a study of blood T cell repertoires in COVID-19. Whole-study context: Researchers got acute and convalescent COVID-19 samples from the United States, Italy and Spain. The analysed material was cDNA or gDNA that came from T cells, B-cell-depleted T cells, or PBMCs.

The authors' processing: Amplified reference gene primers provided the basis for estimating nucleated cell counts. Sequencing was performed with immunoSEQ multiplex PCR; in TCRdb, only in-frame clones are kept and a portion is missing. V and J calls and clone size follow that table, whereas D and trimming were derived from the DNA. The top ten clones hold more than 9% of a sample with roughly 130,000 clones, 84% of them seen once. What was sequenced was peripheral blood. The TCR was taken from an older woman with acute or convalescent COVID-19.

CDR3 in DNA: TGTGCCAGCAGTTTTTCCGGGAGCTCTGGAAACACCATATATTTT. It translates to CASSFSGSSGNTIYF. V usage is TRBV27 and J usage is TRBJ1-3; D gene uncertain. The CDR3 has 15 residues. The V gene's germline CDR1 is MNHEY and CDR2 SMNVEV (reference sequence). Trimming pared 3 bases from V and 0 bases from J, leaving 9 bases between.